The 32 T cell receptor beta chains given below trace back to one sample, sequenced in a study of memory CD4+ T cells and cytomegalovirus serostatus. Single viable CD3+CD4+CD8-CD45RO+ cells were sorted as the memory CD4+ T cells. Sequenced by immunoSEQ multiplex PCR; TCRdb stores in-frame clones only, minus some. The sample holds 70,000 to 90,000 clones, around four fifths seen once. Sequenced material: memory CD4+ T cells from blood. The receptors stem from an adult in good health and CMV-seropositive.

CDR3: CASSERLNQPQHF. The CDR3 nucleotides are TGTGCCAGCAGTGAACGGCTCAATCAGCCCCAGCATTTT. The V call is TRBV2, the J call TRBJ1-5, with D hard to call. The germline V and J ends were trimmed by 2 bases and 3 bases, with 5 bases remaining between them. Germline-derived CDR1 and CDR2 are SNHLY and FYNNEI. CDR3 length equals 13 residues. The complete variable domain, with remaining parts taken from reference TRBV2 and TRBJ1-5, reads EPEVTQTPSHQVTQMGQEVILRCVPISNHLYFYWYRQILGQKVEFLVSFYNNEISEKSEIFDDQFSVERPDGSNFTLKIRSTKLEDSAMYFCASSERLNQPQHFGDGTRLSIL.

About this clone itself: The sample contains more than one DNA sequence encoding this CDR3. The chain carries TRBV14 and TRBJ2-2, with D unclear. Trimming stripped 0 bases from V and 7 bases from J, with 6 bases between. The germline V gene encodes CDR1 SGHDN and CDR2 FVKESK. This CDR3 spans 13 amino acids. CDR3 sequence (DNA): TGTGCCAGCAGCCAAGATAGAAGCGGGGAGCTGTTTTTT. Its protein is CASSQDRSGELFF.

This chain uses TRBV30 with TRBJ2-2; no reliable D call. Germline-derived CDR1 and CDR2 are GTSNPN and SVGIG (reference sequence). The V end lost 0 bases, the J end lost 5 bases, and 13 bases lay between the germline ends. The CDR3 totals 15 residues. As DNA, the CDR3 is TGTGCCTGGAGTGTAAGGCCCCTCGGGACCGGGGAGCTGTTTTTT. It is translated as CAWSVRPLGTGELFF.

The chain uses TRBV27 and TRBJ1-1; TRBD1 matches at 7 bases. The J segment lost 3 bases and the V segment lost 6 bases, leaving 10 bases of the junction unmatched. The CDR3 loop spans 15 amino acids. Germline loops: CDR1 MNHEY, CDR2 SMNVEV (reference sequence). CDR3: CASRRQGGLDTEAFF. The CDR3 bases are TGTGCCAGCAGGCGACAGGGAGGATTGGACACTGAAGCTTTCTTT.

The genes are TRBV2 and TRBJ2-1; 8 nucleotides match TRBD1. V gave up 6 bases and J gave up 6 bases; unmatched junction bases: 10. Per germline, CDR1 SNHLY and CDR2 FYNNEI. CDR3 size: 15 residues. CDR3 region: CASSYDRGSPNEQFF. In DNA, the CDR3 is TGTGCCAGCAGCTATGACAGGGGTTCTCCCAATGAGCAGTTCTTC.

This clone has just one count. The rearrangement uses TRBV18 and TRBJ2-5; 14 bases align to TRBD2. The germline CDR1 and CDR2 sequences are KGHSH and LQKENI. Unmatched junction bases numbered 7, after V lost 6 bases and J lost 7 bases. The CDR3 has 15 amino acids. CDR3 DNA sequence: TGTGCCAGCTCCACGGGACTAGCGGGAGAGGGGACCCAGTACTTC. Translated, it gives CASSTGLAGEGTQYF.

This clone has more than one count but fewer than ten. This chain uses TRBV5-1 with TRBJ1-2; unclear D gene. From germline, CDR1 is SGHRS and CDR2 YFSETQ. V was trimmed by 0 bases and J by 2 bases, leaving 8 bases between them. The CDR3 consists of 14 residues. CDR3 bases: TGCGCCAGCAGCTTGGCCGTAGGGAACTATGGCTACACCTTC. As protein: CASSLAVGNYGYTF.

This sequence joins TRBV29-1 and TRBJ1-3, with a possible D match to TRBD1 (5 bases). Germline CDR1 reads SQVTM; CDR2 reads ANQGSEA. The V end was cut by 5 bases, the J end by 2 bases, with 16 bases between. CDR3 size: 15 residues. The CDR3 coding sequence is TGCAGCGTTTCGGGGCTGGTAGAAACTGGAAACACCATATATTTT. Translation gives CSVSGLVETGNTIYF.

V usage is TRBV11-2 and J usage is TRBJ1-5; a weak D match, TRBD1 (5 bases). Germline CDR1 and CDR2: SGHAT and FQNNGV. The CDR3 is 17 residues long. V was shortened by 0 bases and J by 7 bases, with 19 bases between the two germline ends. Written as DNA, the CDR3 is TGTGCCAGCAGCTTAGAGCCCCCGACAGCTCGGGGGCAGCCCCAGCATTTT. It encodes CASSLEPPTARGQPQHF.

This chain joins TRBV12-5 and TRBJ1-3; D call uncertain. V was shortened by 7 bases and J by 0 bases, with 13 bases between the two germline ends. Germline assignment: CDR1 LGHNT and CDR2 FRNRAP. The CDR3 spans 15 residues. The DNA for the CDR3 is TGTGCTAGTGCCCCGACCACGGGCTCTGGAAACACCATATATTTT. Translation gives CASAPTTGSGNTIYF.

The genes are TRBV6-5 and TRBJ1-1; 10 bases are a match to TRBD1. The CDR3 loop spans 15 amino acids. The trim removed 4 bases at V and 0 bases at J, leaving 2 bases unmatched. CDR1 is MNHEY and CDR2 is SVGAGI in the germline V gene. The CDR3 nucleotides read TGTGCCAGCAGTTCGGGACAGGGGATGAACACTGAAGCTTTCTTT. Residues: CASSSGQGMNTEAFF.

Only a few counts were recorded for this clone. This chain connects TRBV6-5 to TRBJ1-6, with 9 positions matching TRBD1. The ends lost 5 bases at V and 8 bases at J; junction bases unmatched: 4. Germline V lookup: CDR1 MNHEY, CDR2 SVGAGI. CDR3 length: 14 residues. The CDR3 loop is CASSEGQGYSPLHF. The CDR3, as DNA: TGTGCCAGCAGTGAGGGACAGGGTTATTCACCCCTCCACTTT.

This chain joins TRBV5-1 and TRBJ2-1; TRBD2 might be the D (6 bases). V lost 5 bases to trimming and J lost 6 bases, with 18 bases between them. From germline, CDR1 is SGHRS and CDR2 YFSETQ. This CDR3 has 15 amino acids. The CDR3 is CASSSGTSLSNEQFF. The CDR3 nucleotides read TGCGCCAGCAGTTCCGGGACTTCCCTCTCCAATGAGCAGTTCTTC.

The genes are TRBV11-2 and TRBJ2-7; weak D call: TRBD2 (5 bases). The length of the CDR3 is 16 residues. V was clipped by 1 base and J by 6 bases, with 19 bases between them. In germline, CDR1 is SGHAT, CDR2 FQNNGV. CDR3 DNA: TGTGCCAGCAGCTTAGGGGTGCGGACTGCCCGAGGCGAGCAGTACTTC. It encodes CASSLGVRTARGEQYF.

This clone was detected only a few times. The CDR3 sequence: CASSLKKGLTDTQYF. The CDR3 DNA sequence: TGTGCCAGCAGCTTGAAGAAGGGCCTCACAGATACGCAGTATTTT. The rearrangement uses TRBV5-4 and TRBJ2-3, with no clear D. Deletions cut 1 base from V and 2 bases from J, with 11 bases between. CDR3 length: 15 amino acids. Germline-derived CDR1 and CDR2 are SGHNT and YYREEE (reference sequence).

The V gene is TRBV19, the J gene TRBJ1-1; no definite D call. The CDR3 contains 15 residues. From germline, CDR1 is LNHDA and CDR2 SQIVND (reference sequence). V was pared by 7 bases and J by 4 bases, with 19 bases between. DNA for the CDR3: TGTGCCAGTAAGCCCCCTGTCCCCCGGGGCACTGAAGCTTTCTTT. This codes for CASKPPVPRGTEAFF.

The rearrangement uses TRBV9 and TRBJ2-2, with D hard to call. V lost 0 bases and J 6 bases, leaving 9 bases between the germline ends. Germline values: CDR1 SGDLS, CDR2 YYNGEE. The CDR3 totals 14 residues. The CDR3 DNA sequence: TGTGCCAGCAGCGTAGTGTCGGTTGCCGGGGAGCTGTTTTTT. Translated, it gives CASSVVSVAGELFF.

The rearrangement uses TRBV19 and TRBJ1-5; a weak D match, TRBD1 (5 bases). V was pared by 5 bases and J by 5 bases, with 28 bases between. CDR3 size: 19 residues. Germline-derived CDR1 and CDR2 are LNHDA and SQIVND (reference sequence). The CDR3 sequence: CASSRRNVVGAGQDQPQHF. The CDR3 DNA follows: TGTGCCAGTAGTCGTCGGAATGTCGTGGGAGCGGGGCAAGATCAGCCCCAGCATTTT.

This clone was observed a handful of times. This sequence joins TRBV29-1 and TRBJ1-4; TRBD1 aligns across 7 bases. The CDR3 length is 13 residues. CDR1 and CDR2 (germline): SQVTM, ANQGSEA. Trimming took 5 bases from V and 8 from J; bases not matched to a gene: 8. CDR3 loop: CSVRQGREEKLFF. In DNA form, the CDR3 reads TGCAGCGTTCGACAGGGAAGGGAGGAAAAACTGTTTTTT. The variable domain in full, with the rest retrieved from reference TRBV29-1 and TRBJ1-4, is SAVISQKPSRDICQRGTSLTIQCQVDSQVTMMFWYRQQPGQSLTLIATANQGSEATYESGFVIDKFPISRPNLTFSTLTVSNMSPEDSSIYLCSVRQGREEKLFFGSGTQLSVL.

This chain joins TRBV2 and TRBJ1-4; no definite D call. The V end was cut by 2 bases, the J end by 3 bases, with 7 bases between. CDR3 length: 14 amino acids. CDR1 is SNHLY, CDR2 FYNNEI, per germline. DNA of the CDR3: TGTGCCAGCAGTGAACGGCGTGCTAATGAAAAACTGTTTTTT. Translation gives CASSERRANEKLFF.

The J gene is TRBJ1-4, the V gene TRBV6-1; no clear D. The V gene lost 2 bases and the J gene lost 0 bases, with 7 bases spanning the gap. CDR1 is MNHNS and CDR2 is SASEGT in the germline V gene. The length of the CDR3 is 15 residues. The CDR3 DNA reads TGTGCCAGCAGTGAATTTGATGCAACTAATGAAAAACTGTTTTTT. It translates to CASSEFDATNEKLFF.

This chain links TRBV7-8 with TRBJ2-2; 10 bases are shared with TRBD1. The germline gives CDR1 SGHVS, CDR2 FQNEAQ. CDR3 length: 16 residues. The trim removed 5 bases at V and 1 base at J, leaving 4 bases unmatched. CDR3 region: CASSPRTGGNTGELFF. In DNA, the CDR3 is TGTGCCAGCAGCCCTCGGACAGGGGGGAACACCGGGGAGCTGTTTTTT.

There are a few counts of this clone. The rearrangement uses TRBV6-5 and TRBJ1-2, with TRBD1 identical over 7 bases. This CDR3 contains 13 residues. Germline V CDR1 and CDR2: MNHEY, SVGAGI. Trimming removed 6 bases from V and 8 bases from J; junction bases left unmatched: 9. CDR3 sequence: CASRNRQGRGYTF. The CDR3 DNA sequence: TGTGCCAGCAGGAACAGACAGGGAAGAGGCTACACCTTC.

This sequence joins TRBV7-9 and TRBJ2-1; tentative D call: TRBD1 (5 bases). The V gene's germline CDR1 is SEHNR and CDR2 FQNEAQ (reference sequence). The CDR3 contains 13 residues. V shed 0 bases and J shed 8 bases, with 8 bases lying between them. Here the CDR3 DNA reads TGTGCCAGCAGCTTAGCAGGGGTCGATGAGCAGTTCTTC. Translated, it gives CASSLAGVDEQFF. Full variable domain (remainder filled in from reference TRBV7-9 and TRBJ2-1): DTGVSQNPRHKITKRGQNVTFRCDPISEHNRLYWYRQTLGQGPEFLTYFQNEAQLEKSRLLSDRFSAERPKGSFSTLEIQRTEQGDSAMYLCASSLAGVDEQFFGPGTRLTVL.

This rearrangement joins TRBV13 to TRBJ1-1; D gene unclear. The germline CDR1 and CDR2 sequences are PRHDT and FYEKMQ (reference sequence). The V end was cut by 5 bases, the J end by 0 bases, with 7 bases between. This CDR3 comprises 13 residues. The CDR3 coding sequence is TGTGCCAGCAGCACTGATCTGAACACTGAAGCTTTCTTT. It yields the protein CASSTDLNTEAFF. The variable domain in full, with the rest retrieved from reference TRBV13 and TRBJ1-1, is AAGVIQSPRHLIKEKRETATLKCYPIPRHDTVYWYQQGPGQDPQFLISFYEKMQSDKGSIPDRFSAQQFSDYHSELNMSSLELGDSALYFCASSTDLNTEAFFGQGTRLTVV.

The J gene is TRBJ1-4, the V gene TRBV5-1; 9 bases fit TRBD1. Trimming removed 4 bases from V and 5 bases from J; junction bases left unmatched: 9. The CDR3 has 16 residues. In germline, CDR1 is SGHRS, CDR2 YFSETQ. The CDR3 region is CASSVTRGTGNEKLFF. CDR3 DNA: TGCGCCAGCAGCGTGACCCGCGGGACAGGGAATGAAAAACTGTTTTTT.

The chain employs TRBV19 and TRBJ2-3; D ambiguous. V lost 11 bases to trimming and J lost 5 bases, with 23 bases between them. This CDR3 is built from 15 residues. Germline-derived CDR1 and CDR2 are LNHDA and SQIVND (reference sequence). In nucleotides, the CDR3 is TGTGCCTCTTCGAACAAGGGAAGCCACGGAGATACGCAGTATTTT. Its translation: CASSNKGSHGDTQYF.

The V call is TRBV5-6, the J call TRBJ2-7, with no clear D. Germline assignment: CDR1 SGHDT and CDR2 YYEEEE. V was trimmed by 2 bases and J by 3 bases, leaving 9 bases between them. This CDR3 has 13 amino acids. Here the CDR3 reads CASSLWAGYEQYF. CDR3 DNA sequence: TGTGCCAGCAGCTTATGGGCCGGCTACGAGCAGTACTTC. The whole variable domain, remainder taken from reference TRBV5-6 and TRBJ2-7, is DAGVTQSPTHLIKTRGQQVTLRCSPKSGHDTVSWYQQALGQGPQFIFQYYEEEERQRGNFPDRFSGHQFPNYSSELNVNALLLGDSALYLCASSLWAGYEQYFGPGTRLTVT.

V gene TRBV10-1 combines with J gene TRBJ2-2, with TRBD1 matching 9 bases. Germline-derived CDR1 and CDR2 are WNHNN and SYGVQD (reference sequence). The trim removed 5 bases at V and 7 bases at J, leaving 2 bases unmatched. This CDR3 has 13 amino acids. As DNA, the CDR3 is TGCGCCAGCAGTACAGGGGGCCACGGGGAGCTGTTTTTT. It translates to CASSTGGHGELFF.

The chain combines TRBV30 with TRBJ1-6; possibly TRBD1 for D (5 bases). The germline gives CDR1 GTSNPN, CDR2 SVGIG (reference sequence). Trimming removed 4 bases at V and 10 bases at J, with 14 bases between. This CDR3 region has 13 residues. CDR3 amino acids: CAWTAGWDSPLHF. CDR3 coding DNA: TGTGCCTGGACCGCGGGGTGGGACTCACCCCTCCACTTT.

The CDR3 DNA follows: TGTGCCAGCAGCCAAGAACTAGCAGACAGGGGCTGGCCCGTAGCTTTCTTT. Translating gives CASSQELADRGWPVAFF. The rearrangement uses TRBV4-2 and TRBJ1-1; 8 bases fit TRBD1. The CDR3 totals 17 residues. Germline trimming cut 0 bases from V and 10 bases from J; bases unmatched to any gene: 16. Germline V gives CDR1 LGHNA, CDR2 YNFKEQ.

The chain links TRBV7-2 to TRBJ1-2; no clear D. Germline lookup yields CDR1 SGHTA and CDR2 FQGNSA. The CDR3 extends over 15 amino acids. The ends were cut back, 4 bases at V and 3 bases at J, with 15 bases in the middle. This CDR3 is CASSSQTEFYYGYTF. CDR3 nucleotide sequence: TGTGCCAGCAGCTCCCAGACGGAATTCTACTATGGCTACACCTTC.